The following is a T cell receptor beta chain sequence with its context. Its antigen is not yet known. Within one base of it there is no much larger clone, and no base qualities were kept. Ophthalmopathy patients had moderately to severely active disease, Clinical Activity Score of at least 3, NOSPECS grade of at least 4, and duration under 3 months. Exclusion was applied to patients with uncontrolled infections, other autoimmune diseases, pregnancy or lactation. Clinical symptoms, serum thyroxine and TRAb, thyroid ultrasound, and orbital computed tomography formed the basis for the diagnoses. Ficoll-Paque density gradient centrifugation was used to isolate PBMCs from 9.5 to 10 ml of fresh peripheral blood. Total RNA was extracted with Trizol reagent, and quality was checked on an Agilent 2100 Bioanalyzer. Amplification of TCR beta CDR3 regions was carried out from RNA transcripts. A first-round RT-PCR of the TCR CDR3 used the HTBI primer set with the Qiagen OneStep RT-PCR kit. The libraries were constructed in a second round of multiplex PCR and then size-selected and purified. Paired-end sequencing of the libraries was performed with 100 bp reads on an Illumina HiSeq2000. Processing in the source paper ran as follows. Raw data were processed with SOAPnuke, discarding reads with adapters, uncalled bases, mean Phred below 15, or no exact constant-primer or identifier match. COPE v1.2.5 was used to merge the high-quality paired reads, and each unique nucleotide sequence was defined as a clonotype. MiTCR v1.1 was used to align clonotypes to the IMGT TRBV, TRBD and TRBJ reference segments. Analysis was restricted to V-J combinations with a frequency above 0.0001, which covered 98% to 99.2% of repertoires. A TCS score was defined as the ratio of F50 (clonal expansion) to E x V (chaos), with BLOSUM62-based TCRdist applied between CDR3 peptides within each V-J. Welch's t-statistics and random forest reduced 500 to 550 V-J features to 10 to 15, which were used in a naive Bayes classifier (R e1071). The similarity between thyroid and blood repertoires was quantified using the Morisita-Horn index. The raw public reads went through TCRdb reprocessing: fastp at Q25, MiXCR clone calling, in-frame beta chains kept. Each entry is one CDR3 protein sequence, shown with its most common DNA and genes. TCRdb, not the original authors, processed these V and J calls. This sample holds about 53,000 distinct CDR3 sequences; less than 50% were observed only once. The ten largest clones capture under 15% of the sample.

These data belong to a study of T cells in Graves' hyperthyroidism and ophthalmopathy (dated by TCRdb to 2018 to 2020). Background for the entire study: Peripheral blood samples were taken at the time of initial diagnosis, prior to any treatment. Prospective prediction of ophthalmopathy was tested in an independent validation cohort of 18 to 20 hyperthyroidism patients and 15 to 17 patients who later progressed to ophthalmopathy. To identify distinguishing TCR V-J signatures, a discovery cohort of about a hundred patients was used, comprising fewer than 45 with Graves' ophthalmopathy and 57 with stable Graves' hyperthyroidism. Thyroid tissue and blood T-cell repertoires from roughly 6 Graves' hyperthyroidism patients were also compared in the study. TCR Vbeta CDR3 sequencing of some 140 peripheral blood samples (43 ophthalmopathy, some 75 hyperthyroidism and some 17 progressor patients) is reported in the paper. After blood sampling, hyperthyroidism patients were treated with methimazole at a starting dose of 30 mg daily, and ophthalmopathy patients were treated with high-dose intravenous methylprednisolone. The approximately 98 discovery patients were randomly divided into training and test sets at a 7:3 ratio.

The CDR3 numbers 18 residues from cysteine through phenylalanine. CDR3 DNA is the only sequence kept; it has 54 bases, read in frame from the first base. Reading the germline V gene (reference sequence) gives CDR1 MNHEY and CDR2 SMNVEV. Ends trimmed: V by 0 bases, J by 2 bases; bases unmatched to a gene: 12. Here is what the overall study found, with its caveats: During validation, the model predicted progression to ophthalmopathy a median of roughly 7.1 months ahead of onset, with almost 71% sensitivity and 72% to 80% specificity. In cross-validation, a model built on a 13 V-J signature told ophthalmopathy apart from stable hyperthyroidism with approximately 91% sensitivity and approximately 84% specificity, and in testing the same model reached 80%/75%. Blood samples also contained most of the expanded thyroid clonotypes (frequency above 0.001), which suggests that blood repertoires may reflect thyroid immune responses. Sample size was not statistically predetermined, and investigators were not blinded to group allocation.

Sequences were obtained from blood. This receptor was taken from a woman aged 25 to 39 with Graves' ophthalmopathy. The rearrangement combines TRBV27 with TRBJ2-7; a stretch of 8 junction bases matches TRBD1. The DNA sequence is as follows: TGTGCCAGCAGTTTATCCCAGATAGGACAGGGTCTAGCCTACGAGCAGTACTTC. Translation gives CASSLSQIGQGLAYEQYF.